This is a list of T cell receptor beta chains from one sample in a study of T cells in Graves' hyperthyroidism and ophthalmopathy. Using its own MiXCR run on the multiplex PCR reads, TCRdb lists one record per CDR3 protein. The profile shows roughly 630,000 distinct CDR3 sequences, about 15% of them singletons. The source material was blood. The receptors stem from a woman in her twenties or thirties with Graves' hyperthyroidism. The CDR3 runs from the conserved cysteine through the conserved F or W. A D gene is named only where the DNA matches it firmly. For some rows the clone size is stated as once, few or many, or as a class when expanded; others skip it.

>TRBJ1-1|few|TRBD1|TRBV11-2
TGTGCCAGCAGCTTGGTCCCGCAGGGGGCGGCTTTCTTT
CASSLVPQGAAFF
>TRBJ2-5|many|TRBD2|TRBV20-1
TGCAGTGCTAGTTATAGCGGGAGCGGAGAGACCCAGTACTTC
CSASYSGSGETQYF
>TRBJ2-1|many|-|TRBV20-1
TGCAGTGCTCGCGGAGGATGGGGTTACAATGAGCAGTTCTTC
CSARGGWGYNEQFF
>TRBJ2-1|many|TRBD1|TRBV12-3/TRBV12-4
TGTGCCAGCACACAGGGGGATGAGCAGTTCTTC
CASTQGDEQFF
>TRBJ1-1|many|-|TRBV18
TGTGCCAGCTCACCACGCGGGGGGGACACTGAAGCTTTCTTT
CASSPRGGDTEAFF
>TRBJ1-2|-|-|TRBV5-5
TGTGCCAGCAGCTTCGACAGCTTTAACTATGGCTACACCTTC
CASSFDSFNYGYTF
>TRBJ2-7|few|-|TRBV11-2
TGTGCCAGCAGCCTACCTGGGACTGCCATCTACGAGCAGTACTTC
CASSLPGTAIYEQYF
>TRBJ2-3|-|TRBD2|TRBV7-9
TGTGCCAGCAACCCTATAGCGGGGGGGGGAGATACGCAGTATTTT
CASNPIAGGGDTQYF
>TRBJ2-7|many|TRBD2|TRBV28
TGTGCCAGCAGTTTTCTGGGGACTAGCGGGGCCTCCTACGAGCAGTACTTC
CASSFLGTSGASYEQYF
>TRBJ2-1|-|TRBD2|TRBV5-5
TGTGCCAGCAGCCCCACGCCGGGACTAGCGGGAGCGATGAGCTCCTACAATGAGCAGTTCTTC
CASSPTPGLAGAMSSYNEQFF
>TRBJ1-1|many|-|TRBV5-1
TGCGCCAGCAGCTTGGCCCCCAGGGGCGAAGCTTTCTTT
CASSLAPRGEAFF
>TRBJ2-1|-|-|TRBV15
TGTGCCACCAGCAGAGAGCGTTTAGCGTACAATGAGCAGTTCTTC
CATSRERLAYNEQFF
>TRBJ2-7|few|-|TRBV4-2
TGTGCCAGCAGCCAAGATGGGGGGCCGAACTACGAGCAGTACTTC
CASSQDGGPNYEQYF
>TRBJ2-1|few|TRBD2|TRBV20-1
TGCAGTGCTGCCCGGACTAGCGGGAAGAATGAGCAGTTCTTC
CSAARTSGKNEQFF
>TRBJ2-1|many|TRBD1|TRBV20-1
TGCAGTGCTACGGCAGGGGGCAATGAGCAGTTCTTC
CSATAGGNEQFF
>TRBJ2-7|many|-|TRBV20-1
TGCAGTGCTAGAGATCAAGGGCAGGTCGTAGACGAGCAGTACTTC
CSARDQGQVVDEQYF
>TRBJ2-1|many|TRBD2|TRBV12-3/TRBV12-4
TGTGCCAGCAGCCCGGGACTAGCGGCCTTCAATGAGCAGTTCTTC
CASSPGLAAFNEQFF
>TRBJ2-1|many|-|TRBV7-7
TGTGCCAGCAGCTTCACAGCCCTACACAATGAGCAGTTCTTC
CASSFTALHNEQFF
>TRBJ1-2|many|-|TRBV5-1
TGCGCCAGCAGCTTGGAGCTCCCGAGGGATGGCTACACCTTC
CASSLELPRDGYTF
>TRBJ1-4|many|-|TRBV2
TGTGCCAGCAGTGATCGACAGGCAACTAATGAAAAACTGTTTTTT
CASSDRQATNEKLFF
>TRBJ2-1|-|TRBD2|TRBV24-1
TGTGCCACCAGTGATTTTGGCCTAGCGGGTGAGGAGCAGTTCTTC
CATSDFGLAGEEQFF
>TRBJ2-7|many|TRBD1|TRBV6-1
TGTGCCAGCAACGTCGGACAGGGGAGCGCCTACGAGCAGTACTTC
CASNVGQGSAYEQYF
>TRBJ2-7|many|-|TRBV5-1
TGCGCCAGCAGCTTGGAGGGGGGAGAGGCCTACGAGCAGTACTTC
CASSLEGGEAYEQYF
>TRBJ2-3|many|TRBD2|TRBV7-2
TGTGCCAGCAGCCTAGCGGAGATGTACACAGATACGCAGTATTTT
CASSLAEMYTDTQYF
>TRBJ1-5|few|-|TRBV7-2
TGTGCCAGCAGCCAAAACTATGGACAGCCGGGCATGGAGCCCCAGCATTTT
CASSQNYGQPGMEPQHF
>TRBJ2-4|-|-|TRBV12-3/TRBV12-4
TGTGCCAGCAGTTTAACGGAGGCCAAAAACATTCAGTACTTC
CASSLTEAKNIQYF
>TRBJ1-4|many|TRBD1|TRBV6-1
TGTGCCAGCAGAGGCTCCCCGGGGACAGGGGATGAAAAACTGTTTTTT
CASRGSPGTGDEKLFF
>TRBJ2-7|few|TRBD1|TRBV30
TGTGCCTGGAGCCAAGGACAGGGCGACTACGAGCAGTACTTC
CAWSQGQGDYEQYF
>TRBJ1-2|few|-|TRBV19
TGTGCCAGTAGTAGTCGACGGACAGCTAACTATGGCTACACCTTC
CASSSRRTANYGYTF
>TRBJ2-3|many|TRBD2|TRBV20-1
TGCAGTGCTAGAGATCCAGCGGGAGTCTCAGATACGCAGTATTTT
CSARDPAGVSDTQYF
>TRBJ2-7|many|-|TRBV7-2
TGTGCCAGCAGCTTATGGCAGAGATACGAGCAGTACTTC
CASSLWQRYEQYF
>TRBJ2-7|many|-|TRBV3-1
TGTGCCAGCAGCCAGCGAGGGCTCTACGAGCAGTACTTC
CASSQRGLYEQYF
>TRBJ2-2|many|TRBD2|TRBV7-9
TGTGCCAGCAGCAGAGGGACTAGCGGGAACACCGGGGAGCTGTTTTTT
CASSRGTSGNTGELFF
>TRBJ2-7|-|TRBD2|TRBV14
TGTGCCAGCAGCATCCTCCTACTAGCGGAGACGAATGAGCAGTACTTC
CASSILLLAETNEQYF
>TRBJ2-7|many|TRBD2|TRBV2
TGTGCCAGCAGAAGACTAGCGGGGACCTACGAGCAGTACTTC
CASRRLAGTYEQYF
>TRBJ2-1|-|-|TRBV12-3/TRBV12-4
TGTGCCAGCAGTTTGGGACCTAACTACAATGAGCAGTTCTTC
CASSLGPNYNEQFF
>TRBJ2-3|few|TRBD2|TRBV11-2
TGTGCCAGCAGCTTAGAACTAGCGGGGCCCGACTATACGCAGTATTTT
CASSLELAGPDYTQYF
>TRBJ2-1|many|TRBD2|TRBV11-1
TGTGCCAGCAGCTTGGGGGCTAGCGGGAGAGATGAGCAGTTCTTC
CASSLGASGRDEQFF
>TRBJ2-2|-|-|TRBV9
TGTGCCAGCAGGGTGACAGCCCAGAACACCGGGGAGCTGTTTTTT
CASRVTAQNTGELFF
>TRBJ1-1|many|TRBD1|TRBV6-1
TGTGCCAGCAGTCCTACTCCTGGGACAGGGAGGACTGAAGCTTTCTTT
CASSPTPGTGRTEAFF
>TRBJ2-5|many|TRBD2|TRBV20-1
TGCAGTGCTACCCGGACTAGCGCCTCGGGGACCCAGTACTTC
CSATRTSASGTQYF